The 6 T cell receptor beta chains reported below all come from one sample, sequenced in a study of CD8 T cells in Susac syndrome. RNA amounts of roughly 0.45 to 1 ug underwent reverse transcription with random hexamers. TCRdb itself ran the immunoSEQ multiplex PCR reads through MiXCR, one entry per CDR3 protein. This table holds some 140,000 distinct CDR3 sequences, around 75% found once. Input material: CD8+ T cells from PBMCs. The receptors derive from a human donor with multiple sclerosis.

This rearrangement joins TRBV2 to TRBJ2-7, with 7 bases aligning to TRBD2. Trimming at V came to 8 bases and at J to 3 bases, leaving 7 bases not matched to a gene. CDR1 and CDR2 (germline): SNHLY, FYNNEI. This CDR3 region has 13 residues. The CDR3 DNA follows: TGTGCCAGCGGGGCCGCGGGGGACTACGAGCAGTACTTC. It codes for CASGAAGDYEQYF.

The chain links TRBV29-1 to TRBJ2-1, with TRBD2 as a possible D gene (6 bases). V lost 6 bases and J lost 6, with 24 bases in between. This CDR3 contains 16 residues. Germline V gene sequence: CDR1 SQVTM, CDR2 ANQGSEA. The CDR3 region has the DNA TGCAGCGTCTCCCAAGGGCCGGGAGTGAGAGCCAATGAGCAGTTCTTC. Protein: CSVSQGPGVRANEQFF.

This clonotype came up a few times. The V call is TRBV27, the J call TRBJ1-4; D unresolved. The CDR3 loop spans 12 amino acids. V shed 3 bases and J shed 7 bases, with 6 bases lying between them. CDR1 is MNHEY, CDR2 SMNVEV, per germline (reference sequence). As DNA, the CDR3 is TGTGCCAGCAGTTTTGGAGGTGAAAAACTGTTTTTT. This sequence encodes CASSFGGEKLFF.

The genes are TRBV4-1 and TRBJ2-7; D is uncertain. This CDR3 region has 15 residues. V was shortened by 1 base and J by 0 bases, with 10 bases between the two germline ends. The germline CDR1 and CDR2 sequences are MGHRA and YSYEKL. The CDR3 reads CASSQVQASSYEQYF. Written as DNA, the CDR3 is TGCGCCAGCAGCCAAGTCCAGGCGAGCTCCTACGAGCAGTACTTC.

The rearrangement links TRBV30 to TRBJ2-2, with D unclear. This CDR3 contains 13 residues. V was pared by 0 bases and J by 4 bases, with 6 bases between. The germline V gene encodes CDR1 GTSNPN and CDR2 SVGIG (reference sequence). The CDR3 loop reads CAWSVRVTGELFF. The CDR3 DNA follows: TGTGCCTGGAGTGTTCGCGTCACCGGGGAGCTGTTTTTT.

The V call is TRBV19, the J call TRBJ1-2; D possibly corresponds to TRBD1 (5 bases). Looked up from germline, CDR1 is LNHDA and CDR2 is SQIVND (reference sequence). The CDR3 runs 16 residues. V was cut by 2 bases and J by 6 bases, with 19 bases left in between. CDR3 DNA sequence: TGTGCCAGTAGTATATTTCTCGATGGGGGGAGGAATGGCTACACCTTC. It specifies CASSIFLDGGRNGYTF.